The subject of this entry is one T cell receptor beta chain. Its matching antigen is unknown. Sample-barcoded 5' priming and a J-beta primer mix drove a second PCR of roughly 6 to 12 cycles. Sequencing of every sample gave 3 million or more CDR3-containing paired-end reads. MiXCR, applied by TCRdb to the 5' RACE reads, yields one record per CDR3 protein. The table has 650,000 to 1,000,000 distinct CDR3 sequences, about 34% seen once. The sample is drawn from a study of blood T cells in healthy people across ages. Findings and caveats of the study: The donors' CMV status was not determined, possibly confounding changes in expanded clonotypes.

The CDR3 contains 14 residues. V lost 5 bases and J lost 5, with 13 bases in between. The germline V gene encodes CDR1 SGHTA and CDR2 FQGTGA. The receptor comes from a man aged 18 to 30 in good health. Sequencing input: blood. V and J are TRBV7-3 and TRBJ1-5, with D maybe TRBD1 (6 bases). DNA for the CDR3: TGTGCCAGCAGCGCCTACAGGGTGGATCAGCCCCAGCATTTT. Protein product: CASSAYRVDQPQHF.